The present T cell receptor (beta chain) was sequenced within a study of CD8+ T cells in alopecia areata. CDR3 size: 14 residues. Germline values: CDR1 SGHTA, CDR2 FQGNSA. V was pared by 4 bases and J by 5 bases, with 6 bases of the junction left unmatched. In each case, RNA was isolated and then reverse transcribed into cDNA as the sequencing template. Profiling relied on immunoSEQ multiplex PCR, and the TCRdb table lists in-frame clones only, not all of them. The table shows over 150,000 clones, with 50% to 65% occurring only once. The treatment was: oral pan-JAK inhibitor, 5-10 mg twice daily. The TCR originated in a human donor with alopecia areata. The chain uses TRBV7-2 and TRBJ2-3; TRBD2 matches at 7 bases. This specimen was CD8+ T cells sorted from blood, taken at week 24, from a patient treated with tofacitinib. This CDR3 is CASSSSRGVDTQYF. The DNA for the CDR3 is TGTGCCAGCAGCTCAAGCCGGGGGGTAGATACGCAGTATTTT.